This is a list of T cell receptor beta chains from one sample in a study of CD8+ T cells in alopecia areata. Only in-frame clones appear in the TCRdb table, and some are missing; sequencing was by immunoSEQ multiplex PCR. The sample lists 35,000 to 45,000 clones; around 50% were seen once. The sample consisted of CD4+ Tregs sorted from blood. All receptors derive from a human donor with alopecia areata. Both conserved end residues are part of each CDR3. Each record gives: D gene, J gene, clone size, V gene, CDR3 DNA, CDR3 protein. D genes are given only for firm matches. The size field is filled for only some rows; it gives once, few, many or a size class.

>NA|TRBJ2-5|few|TRBV7-6
TGTGCCAGCAGCCCGCGCGGACGGCCACAAGAGACCCAGTACTTC
CASSPRGRPQETQYF
>NA|TRBJ2-1|few|TRBV7-8
TGTGCCAGCAGCTTAGAGTACGTCAGATACAATGAGCAGTTCTTC
CASSLEYVRYNEQFF
>TRBD2|TRBJ2-5|few|TRBV19
TGTGCCAGTAGACCGGGACTAGCTTCGGAGACCCAGTACTTC
CASRPGLASETQYF
>TRBD2|TRBJ2-3|NA|TRBV7-2
TGTGCCAGCAGCTTTATGCGGGGGGTCACAGATACGCAGTATTTT
CASSFMRGVTDTQYF
>NA|TRBJ2-7|NA|TRBV28
TGTGCCAGCAGATTGGCGGGTCCCTCCTCCTACGAGCAGTACTTC
CASRLAGPSSYEQYF
>NA|TRBJ2-5|few|TRBV30
TGTGCCTGGAGTGTGGGCGGTCTTGGGCCCCAGTACTTC
CAWSVGGLGPQYF
>NA|TRBJ1-1|NA|TRBV7-2
TGTGCCAGCAGCTTACGGCGCCGGCCGAACACTGAAGCTTTCTTT
CASSLRRRPNTEAFF
>TRBD1|TRBJ2-5|NA|TRBV5-6
TGTGCCAGCAGCTTCCAGCCGGGACAGCAAGAGACCCAGTACTTC
CASSFQPGQQETQYF
>TRBD2|TRBJ2-5|once|TRBV6-6
TGTGCCTCCCGACTAGCGGGGCAGGGTGCCAAAGAGACCCAGTACTTC
CASRLAGQGAKETQYF
>TRBD1|TRBJ2-1|NA|TRBV30
TGTGCCTGGAGCGGGACAGATGAGCAGTTCTTC
CAWSGTDEQFF
>NA|TRBJ2-5|NA|TRBV30
TGTGCCTGGAGGGACAGAGGGCGAGAGACCCAGTACTTC
CAWRDRGRETQYF
>NA|TRBJ1-5|NA|TRBV19
TGTGCCAGTAGTATAGATCGCCAGCCCCAGCATTTT
CASSIDRQPQHF
>NA|TRBJ2-7|NA|TRBV10-3
TGTGCCATCAGAGACGGACAGTACGAGCAGTACTTC
CAIRDGQYEQYF
>TRBD1|TRBJ1-4|NA|TRBV19
TGTGCCAGTAGTACCACCGGGACAGGGGTCGGAAAACTGTTTTTT
CASSTTGTGVGKLFF
>NA|TRBJ1-6|NA|TRBV28
TGTGCCAGCAGTTTATATGCCAACTCGAGGGTTTCACCCCTCCACTTT
CASSLYANSRVSPLHF
>TRBD1|TRBJ1-2|NA|TRBV29-1
TGCAGCGTTCCGGGACAGGGGTCCTCTAACTATGGCTACACCTTC
CSVPGQGSSNYGYTF
>NA|TRBJ1-1|NA|TRBV7-9
TGTGCCAGCAGCCCCCGGGACTATCAAGGAGGAGCTTTCTTT
CASSPRDYQGGAFF
>NA|TRBJ2-1|few|TRBV19
TGTGCCAGTAGCCACGGACAGTGGAGAAGTGAGCAGTTCTTC
CASSHGQWRSEQFF
>NA|TRBJ1-2|NA|TRBV7-2
TGTGCCAGCAGCTTAGGCTTGGGTGGCTACACCTTC
CASSLGLGGYTF
>NA|TRBJ2-7|NA|TRBV7-2
TGTGCCAGCAGCCTGAGTACCTACGAGCAGTACTTC
CASSLSTYEQYF
>NA|TRBJ2-7|NA|TRBV15
TGTGCCACCAGCAGAGATCTCTCGGCCCAGGGTCACTACGAGCAGTACTTC
CATSRDLSAQGHYEQYF
>TRBD2|TRBJ2-1|NA|TRBV6-8
TGTGCCACCGACCTCTGTGGCGGGAGGGCTTCATCGGGAAATGAGCAGTTCTTC
CATDLCGGRASSGNEQFF
>NA|TRBJ2-7|few|TRBV7-2
TGTGCCAGCAGCTTAGCGATTGGAATGGGGTCGTACGAGCAGTACTTC
CASSLAIGMGSYEQYF
>NA|TRBJ2-3|NA|TRBV6-5
TGTGCCAGCAGTTACTCGGCAAGGGGAACAGATACGCAGTATTTT
CASSYSARGTDTQYF
>NA|TRBJ1-1|few|TRBV29-1
TGCAGCGTTGTAGGGCTGGTCACGAACACTGAAGCTTTCTTT
CSVVGLVTNTEAFF
>TRBD1|TRBJ2-1|once|TRBV7-9
TGTGCCAGCAGCTTACCGGGACAGGGCTCCTACAATGAGCAGTTCTTC
CASSLPGQGSYNEQFF
>NA|TRBJ2-7|NA|TRBV9
TGTGCCAGCAGCGTCGGGATCTCGACCGGGGGCGAGCAGTACTTC
CASSVGISTGGEQYF
>NA|TRBJ2-7|NA|TRBV2
TGTGCCAGCACTCCGAGCCACGGAGGGGGGCTTAGGGAGCAGTACTTC
CASTPSHGGGLREQYF
>NA|TRBJ1-5|NA|TRBV7-2
TGTGCCAGCAGCTTAGTTCTGGGGAGCAATCAGCCCCAGCATTTT
CASSLVLGSNQPQHF
>NA|TRBJ1-6|NA|TRBV21-1
TGTGCCAGCAGCAAAACCAGGGGGACTAATAATTCACCCCTCCACTTT
CASSKTRGTNNSPLHF
>NA|TRBJ1-2|NA|TRBV28
TGTGCCAGCAGTTTAGGCAGGGGTCCCTATGGCTACACCTTC
CASSLGRGPYGYTF
>NA|TRBJ2-5|NA|TRBV11-3
TGTGCCAGCAGCCCCGACGGACGGCAAGAGACCCAGTACTTC
CASSPDGRQETQYF
>NA|TRBJ1-1|NA|TRBV5-1
TGCGCGAGCGCTACCGACACCTTGAACACTGAAGCTTTCTTT
CASATDTLNTEAFF
>NA|TRBJ2-3|medium-sized|TRBV23-1
TGCGCCAGCAAGGACGGCGGGGGCACAGATACGCAGTATTTT
CASKDGGGTDTQYF
>TRBD1|TRBJ2-7|few|TRBV7-2
TGTGCCAGCAGCCCTAGGGGGCGGAATCCATTCTACGAGCAGTACTTC
CASSPRGRNPFYEQYF
>NA|TRBJ2-7|NA|TRBV19
TGTGCCAGTAGTATGAGTCACCGATCCTACGAGCAGTACTTC
CASSMSHRSYEQYF
>TRBD2|TRBJ2-7|NA|TRBV5-1
TGCGCCAGCAGCGCGGGTCCAACTAGCGGGAGATACGAGCAGTACTTC
CASSAGPTSGRYEQYF
>NA|TRBJ2-3|NA|TRBV7-2
TGTGCCAGCAGCTTGGGGGGCACAGATACGCAGTATTTT
CASSLGGTDTQYF
>TRBD1|TRBJ2-5|few|TRBV4-2
TGTGCCAGCAGCTTGGAAGGACAGGGCCGCGGAAAGACCCAGTACTTC
CASSLEGQGRGKTQYF
>TRBD2|TRBJ2-1|NA|TRBV28
TGTCCCAGCAGTCCGCCGACTAGCGGGGTTACAATGAGGCAGTTCTTC
CPSSPPTSGVTMRQFF
>TRBD1|TRBJ2-5|NA|TRBV23-1
TGCGCCAGCAGTCTTCGGACAGGAGCGGTTATAGAGACCCAGTACTTC
CASSLRTGAVIETQYF
>NA|TRBJ2-1|NA|TRBV10-3
TGTGCCACCTCGACAGTTATCAATGAGCAGTTCTTC
CATSTVINEQFF
>TRBD2|TRBJ2-4|NA|TRBV9
TGTGCCAGCAGCGTAGAACTAGCGGGGCCCAAAAACATTCAGTACTTC
CASSVELAGPKNIQYF
>TRBD1|TRBJ1-2|NA|TRBV7-2
TGTGCCAGCAGCTCCCCCGGGACAGGGGGCCTTTGGTATGGCTACACCTTC
CASSSPGTGGLWYGYTF
>NA|TRBJ1-2|NA|TRBV10-2
TGCGCCACGGACTCGTCTTATGGCTACACCTTC
CATDSSYGYTF
>NA|TRBJ1-4|few|TRBV7-9
TGTGCCAGCAGCTTACAGGGGACTAATGAAAAACTGTTTTTT
CASSLQGTNEKLFF
>NA|TRBJ1-3|NA|TRBV4-2
TGTGCCAGCAGCCAAGAGCACAGTCCGTCTGGAAACACCATATATTTT
CASSQEHSPSGNTIYF
>TRBD1|TRBJ1-2|once|TRBV15
TGTGCCACCAGCAGAGTCCCCGGGACAGGGAGTGGCTACACCTTC
CATSRVPGTGSGYTF